What follows are 3 T cell receptor beta chains derived from one specimen sequenced in a study of T-cell reconstitution after alpha-beta-depleted transplantation in children. Unique molecular identifiers were used in preparing the TCRbeta library. Via MiXCR, TCRdb re-called the PCR reads, giving one row per CDR3 protein. The repertoire includes around 580,000 distinct CDR3 sequences, roughly a quarter of them detected once, and 30% to 40% sits in the top ten. The source was PBMCs, collected before TCRalphabeta/CD19-depleted stem cell transplant. All receptors come from a boy younger than two with Wiskott-Aldrich syndrome, due to receive a stem cell transplant.

This clonotype was observed a single time. At one boundary the junction diverges from the germline segment, which might be a read error. The V gene is TRBV20-1, the J gene TRBJ2-1; TRBD2 aligns across 11 bases. Germline CDR1 reads DFQATT; CDR2 reads SNEGSKA (reference sequence). This CDR3 is built from 16 residues. CDR3 sequence reads: CCAGKTSGVVYNEQFF. CDR3 nucleotides: TGCTGTGCTGGCAAGACTAGCGGGGTGGTCTACAATGAGCAGTTCTTC.

The J gene is TRBJ2-7, the V gene TRBV6-2 or TRBV6-3, with 11 bases matching TRBD2. Unmatched junction bases numbered 6, after V lost 6 bases and J lost 2 bases. The length of the CDR3 is 15 residues. Germline-derived CDR1 and CDR2 are MNHEY and SVGEGT. CDR3 nucleotides: TGTGCCAGCAGCCAGCATAGCGGGAGGGCCTACGAGCAGTACTTC. Protein sequence: CASSQHSGRAYEQYF.

This clonotype was seen only a few times. The CDR3 DNA reads as TGCAGTGCTACGGGACCGCTCAACCAAGAGACCCAGTACTTC. Amino acid sequence: CSATGPLNQETQYF. The chain carries TRBV20-1 and TRBJ2-5, with D possibly being TRBD1 or TRBD2 (5 bases each). This CDR3 spans 14 amino acids. In germline, CDR1 is DFQATT, CDR2 SNEGSKA (reference sequence). V lost 4 bases to trimming and J lost 0 bases, with 12 bases between them.